A selection of T cell receptor beta chains follows, all from one sample in a study of blood T cell repertoires in COVID-19. The table came from immunoSEQ multiplex PCR; TCRdb's copy has only in-frame clones and leaves some out. Among about 370,000 clones, around 91% were seen once, and the ten largest hold roughly 6.8%. Sequenced: peripheral blood. These receptors were collected from a young man with active or convalescent COVID-19. CDR3s include the opening cysteine and the closing phenylalanine or tryptophan. The D gene is left open where the match is weak. A clone size is listed for some rows: how often the clone was seen (once, few, many), or a class if it is expanded.

TRBJ1-5 | once | TRBV7-2 | . | CASSLVQGLNQPQHF | TGTGCCAGCAGCTTAGTTCAGGGATTGAATCAGCCCCAGCATTTT
TRBJ2-7 | . | TRBV5-1 | TRBD2 | CASSSPLAGSYEQYF | TGCGCCAGCAGCTCCCCCCTAGCGGGGTCCTACGAGCAGTACTTC
TRBJ1-1 | . | TRBV25-1 | . | CASRLANTEAFF | TGTGCCAGCAGGTTAGCTAACACTGAAGCTTTCTTT
TRBJ2-1 | once | TRBV29-1 | . | CSSLWTDNEQFF | TGCAGCTCCCTGTGGACAGACAATGAGCAGTTCTTC
TRBJ2-4 | . | TRBV28 | . | CASSRGRAAKNIQYF | TGTGCCAGCAGCAGGGGCAGAGCGGCCAAAAACATTCAGTACTTC
TRBJ2-1 | . | TRBV19 | . | CASSIGTRGLNEQFF | TGTGCCAGTAGTATCGGGACCAGGGGCCTGAATGAGCAGTTCTTC
TRBJ1-2 | once | TRBV29-1 | TRBD1 | CSAPRDRNYGYTF | TGCAGCGCACCGAGGGACAGAAACTATGGCTACACCTTC
TRBJ1-5 | . | TRBV2 | . | CASTGGNSNQPQHF | TGTGCCAGCACGGGAGGGAATAGCAATCAGCCCCAGCATTTT
TRBJ1-4 | . | TRBV5-1 | . | CASSLWQGSNEKLFF | TGCGCCAGCAGCTTGTGGCAGGGTTCAAATGAAAAACTGTTTTTT
TRBJ1-2 | . | TRBV28 | TRBD1 | CASSVQGALGYTF | TGTGCCAGCAGCGTACAGGGGGCGCTGGGCTACACCTTC
TRBJ2-2 | . | TRBV28 | . | CASRTGSRTGELFF | TGTGCCAGCAGAACGGGGAGCCGGACCGGGGAGCTGTTTTTT
TRBJ1-1 | . | TRBV16 | . | CASSSYIAGNTEAFF | TGTGCCAGCAGCTCCTATATCGCAGGCAACACTGAAGCTTTCTTT
TRBJ2-3 | . | TRBV24-1 | TRBD1 | CATSDLQGTGASDTQYF | TGTGCCACCAGTGATTTGCAGGGTACAGGGGCGTCAGATACGCAGTATTTT
TRBJ1-1 | . | TRBV21-1 | . | CASRSTSNTEAFF | TGTGCCAGCAGGTCAACATCGAACACTGAAGCTTTCTTT
TRBJ1-2 | once | TRBV7-2 | . | CASSASGGYGYTF | TGTGCCAGCAGCGCCAGCGGAGGCTATGGCTACACCTTC
TRBJ2-1 | . | TRBV29-1 | . | CSVEDDPEQGSYNEQFF | TGCAGCGTTGAAGATGACCCCGAACAGGGCTCCTACAATGAGCAGTTCTTC
TRBJ1-3 | . | TRBV18 | TRBD1 | CASSPDRAHSGNTIYF | TGTGCCAGCTCCCCGGACAGGGCCCACTCTGGAAACACCATATATTTT
TRBJ2-1 | . | TRBV11-2 | TRBD2 | CASLIAGGPNEQFF | TGTGCCAGCTTGATAGCGGGGGGGCCCAATGAGCAGTTCTTC
TRBJ1-3 | . | TRBV5-4 | . | CASSLGTPISGNTIYF | TGTGCCAGCAGCTTAGGGACACCGATCTCTGGAAACACCATATATTTT
TRBJ1-2 | . | TRBV6-5 | TRBD1 | CASSYLGQGNGYTF | TGTGCCAGCAGTTACCTGGGACAGGGGAATGGCTACACCTTC
TRBJ1-1 | . | TRBV28 | TRBD1 | CASSPTWDRGGVTEAFF | TGTGCCAGCAGTCCGACCTGGGACAGGGGAGGCGTCACTGAAGCTTTCTTT
TRBJ1-5 | . | TRBV10-3 | TRBD1 | CAISGAGGSVNQPQHF | TGTGCCATCAGTGGTGCAGGGGGCTCGGTCAATCAGCCCCAGCATTTT
TRBJ1-5 | . | TRBV24-1 | . | CATSFGGVNQPQHF | TGTGCCACCAGTTTCGGAGGTGTCAATCAGCCCCAGCATTTT
TRBJ2-1 | . | TRBV9 | . | CASSKGRASSYNEQFF | TGTGCCAGCAGCAAAGGCAGGGCCTCATCCTACAATGAGCAGTTCTTC
TRBJ2-7 | . | TRBV28 | TRBD1 | CASSPPHGTGSYEQYF | TGTGCCAGCAGTCCACCCCATGGGACAGGGTCCTACGAGCAGTACTTC
TRBJ2-1 | . | TRBV29-1 | TRBD2 | CSVGEGNEQFF | TGCAGCGTTGGGGAGGGGAATGAGCAGTTCTTC
TRBJ1-1 | . | TRBV15 | . | CATSTPVRNEAFF | TGTGCCACCAGCACCCCCGTGAGGAATGAAGCTTTCTTT
TRBJ2-3 | . | TRBV7-3 | TRBD1 | CASSPVAGQGMDTQYF | TGTGCCAGCAGCCCTGTGGCCGGACAGGGGATGGATACGCAGTATTTT
TRBJ1-2 | . | TRBV15 | . | CATSKETGVNYGYTF | TGTGCCACCAGCAAGGAGACAGGTGTTAACTATGGCTACACCTTC